Shown below are 22 T cell receptor beta chains from a single sample sequenced in a study of response to subunit inactivated influenza vaccine. TCRdb redid the calling of the RT-PCR reads with MiXCR, one entry per CDR3 protein. Here the sample spans around 750,000 distinct CDR3 sequences, roughly 20% being singletons. The sequenced sample was PBMCs from blood, obtained 4 to 6 days after vaccination. Receptor source: a man between 50 and 59 years old who received an inactivated influenza vaccine.

This chain links TRBV15 with TRBJ2-7, with 11 positions matching TRBD2. V gave up 4 bases and J gave up 3 bases; unmatched junction bases: 5. Germline-derived CDR1 and CDR2 are LNHNV and YYDKDF (reference sequence). This CDR3 is 15 amino acids long. The CDR3 coding sequence is TGTGCCACCAGCATGAGACTAGCGGGGCGCTACGAGCAGTACTTC. The encoded protein is CATSMRLAGRYEQYF.

The chain has TRBV5-1 and TRBJ2-3; no reliable D call. CDR1 is SGHRS and CDR2 is YFSETQ in the germline V gene. The CDR3 has 14 amino acids. Trimming stripped 4 bases from V and 6 bases from J, with 15 bases between. The CDR3 spells CASSPTVVSDTQYF. Written as DNA, the CDR3 is TGCGCCAGCAGCCCTACGGTCGTCAGTGATACGCAGTATTTT.

This chain uses TRBV11-1 with TRBJ2-1; 7 bases are a match to TRBD2. The ends lost 5 bases at V and 0 bases at J; junction bases unmatched: 13. Germline CDR1 reads SGHAT; CDR2 reads FQDESV (reference sequence). The CDR3 is 18 amino acids. CDR3: CASSPLFSGPRSYNEQFF. The CDR3 region has the DNA TGTGCCAGCAGCCCCTTGTTTAGCGGGCCTCGCTCCTACAATGAGCAGTTCTTC.

In its sample, this clonotype was seen a few times. The rearrangement uses TRBV6-5 and TRBJ2-1; tentative D call: TRBD2 (5 bases). The V gene lost 2 bases and the J gene lost 8 bases, with 13 bases spanning the gap. Germline CDR1 and CDR2: MNHEY and SVGAGI. The CDR3 is made up of 14 amino acids. The CDR3 DNA reads TGTGCCAGCAGTTACGGGAGATTGGTCGATGAGCAGTTCTTC. Translating gives CASSYGRLVDEQFF.

CDR3 DNA sequence: TGTGCCAGCAGTTCGGATCCCGGGACTAGCGGGAGGTTTTACAATGAGCAGTTCTTC. Encoded protein: CASSSDPGTSGRFYNEQFF. The chain joins TRBV6-2 or TRBV6-3 to TRBJ2-1; TRBD2 aligns across 15 bases. The V segment lost 4 bases and the J segment 4 bases; nucleotides outside the gene matches: 11. The CDR3 extends over 19 amino acids. CDR1 is MNHEY and CDR2 is SVGEGT in the germline V gene.

The V call is TRBV29-1, the J call TRBJ2-1; perhaps D is TRBD1 or TRBD2 (5 bases each). Trimming pared 3 bases from V and 0 bases from J, leaving 18 bases between. Germline lookup yields CDR1 SQVTM and CDR2 ANQGSEA. This CDR3 is 17 amino acids long. The CDR3 protein is CSVDQRGRRSSYNEQFF. The CDR3 nucleotides read TGCAGCGTTGACCAAAGGGGACGGAGGAGCTCCTACAATGAGCAGTTCTTC.

The chain joins TRBV7-2 to TRBJ2-1; 11 nucleotides align to TRBD1. From germline, CDR1 is SGHTA and CDR2 FQGNSA. The V segment lost 4 bases and the J segment 8 bases; nucleotides outside the gene matches: 1. This CDR3 has 13 residues. In DNA, the CDR3 is TGTGCCAGCAGCTGGACAGGGGGCGATGAGCAGTTCTTC. Its protein is CASSWTGGDEQFF.

In its sample, this clonotype was seen a few times. The chain links TRBV4-1 to TRBJ2-1, with 8 bases identical to TRBD1. V lost 1 base, J lost 6 bases, and 20 bases stayed unmatched. CDR3 length: 20 amino acids. Germline V gene lookup returns CDR1 MGHRA and CDR2 YSYEKL. CDR3 sequence (DNA): TGCGCCAGCAGCCAAGCTCGTCGGACAGGGTTTGGGGTAATCTCCAATGAGCAGTTCTTC. Protein product: CASSQARRTGFGVISNEQFF.

On this clonotype itself: A much bigger clone sits one base away, suggesting this may be a read error. Here the CDR3 omits its conserved ending phenylalanine or tryptophan, so a read error is the likely source. V and J are TRBV5-1 and TRBJ2-1, with TRBD1 as a possible D gene (5 bases). The CDR3 consists of 15 residues. CDR1 and CDR2 from the germline V gene are SGHRS and YFSETQ. Trimming pared 0 bases from V and 2 bases from J, leaving 9 bases between. CDR3 residues: CASSLVGEPYNEQFL. The CDR3 bases are TGCGCCAGCAGCTTGGTAGGGGAACCCTACAATGAGCAGTTCCTC.

DNA of the CDR3: TGTGCCAGCAGTTTCACCATAGCCACCCGCGAGACCCAGTACTTC. Residues: CASSFTIATRETQYF. The chain has TRBV12-3 or TRBV12-4 and TRBJ2-5; D is unclear. V was clipped by 3 bases and J by 5 bases, with 16 bases between them. The CDR3 extends over 15 amino acids.

The chain employs TRBV29-1 and TRBJ2-7; 11 bases are a match to TRBD2. The CDR3 contains 15 residues. Germline CDR1 and CDR2: SQVTM and ANQGSEA. V gave up 7 bases and J gave up 2 bases; unmatched junction bases: 10. The CDR3: CSAAPGLADTYEQYF. The CDR3 DNA reads TGCAGCGCTGCGCCGGGACTAGCGGATACCTACGAGCAGTACTTC.

This clonotype has a handful of counts. The V and J genes are TRBV29-1 and TRBJ2-5; 8 bases are a match to TRBD1. This CDR3 has 14 amino acids. The germline V gene has CDR1 SQVTM and CDR2 ANQGSEA. V shed 4 bases and J 2 bases; nucleotides not matched to a gene: 6. CDR3: CSVARGQGQETQYF. The CDR3 DNA follows: TGCAGCGTTGCCCGAGGACAGGGTCAAGAGACCCAGTACTTC.

V usage is TRBV20-1 and J usage is TRBJ2-2; D remains ambiguous. The CDR3 runs to 14 residues. V lost 2 bases and J 5 bases, leaving 12 bases between the germline ends. Germline V gene data show CDR1 as DFQATT and CDR2 as SNEGSKA (reference sequence). The CDR3 loop is CSARPGYGTGELFF. Here the CDR3 DNA reads TGCAGTGCTAGACCCGGATATGGGACCGGGGAGCTGTTTTTT.

The CDR3 sequence: CASSPGGYTGELFF. The CDR3 bases are TGTGCCAGCAGCCCCGGGGGGTACACCGGGGAGCTGTTTTTT. The rearrangement uses TRBV3-1 and TRBJ2-2; 7 bases align to TRBD2. This CDR3 contains 14 residues. V shed 4 bases and J 3 bases; nucleotides not matched to a gene: 2. The germline V gene encodes CDR1 LGHDT and CDR2 YNNKEL (reference sequence). Based on the CDR3 plus reference TRBV3-1 and TRBJ2-2, the full variable domain is DTAVSQTPKYLVTQMGNDKSIKCEQNLGHDTMYWYKQDSKKFLKIMFSYNNKELIINETVPNRFSPKSPDKAHLNLHINSLELGDSAVYFCASSPGGYTGELFFGEGSRLTVL.

This clonotype was seen a handful of times. J is TRBJ1-5 and V is TRBV20-1, with D maybe TRBD1 (5 bases). The V end lost 6 bases, the J end lost 2 bases, and 11 bases lay between the germline ends. Germline values: CDR1 DFQATT, CDR2 SNEGSKA (reference sequence). This CDR3 has 13 amino acids. CDR3 sequence: CSAWGAGNQPQHF. The CDR3 DNA reads TGCAGTGCCTGGGGCGCGGGCAATCAGCCCCAGCATTTT.

This clonotype has just a few counts. This sequence joins TRBV6-1 and TRBJ1-5, with D unresolved. The CDR3 runs to 15 residues. The germline CDR1 and CDR2 sequences are MNHNS and SASEGT. V was trimmed by 2 bases and J by 0 bases, leaving 8 bases between them. The CDR3 protein is CASSERLYSNQPQHF. The CDR3 bases are TGTGCCAGCAGTGAAAGGTTGTATAGCAATCAGCCCCAGCATTTT.

This clonotype has a handful of counts. V gene TRBV27 combines with J gene TRBJ2-7, with D hard to call. V lost 6 bases, J lost 2 bases, and 14 bases lay in between. The CDR3 totals 14 residues. Germline CDR1 and CDR2: MNHEY and SMNVEV (reference sequence). The CDR3 is CASSKSNLAYEQYF. In DNA form, the CDR3 reads TGTGCCAGCAGCAAATCAAACCTGGCCTACGAGCAGTACTTC.

The chain has TRBV7-9 and TRBJ2-3; 8 nucleotides line up with TRBD1. Per the germline V gene, CDR1 is SEHNR and CDR2 is FQNEAQ (reference sequence). The CDR3 covers 14 residues. With V trimmed by 7 bases and J by 5 bases, 8 bases remained unmatched. Written as DNA, the CDR3 is TGTGCCAGCACCCGGACAGGGATGGGAGATACGCAGTATTTT. It codes for CASTRTGMGDTQYF.

In regard to this clonotype: One base away lies a much larger clone, so this may be a sequencing read error. The chain is built from TRBV7-9 and TRBJ1-5; D is ambiguous. Germline V lookup: CDR1 SEHNR, CDR2 FQNEAQ (reference sequence). Between the trimmed V and J ends, which lost 5 bases and 4 bases, there was a span of 9 bases. This CDR3 has 13 residues. The DNA of the CDR3 is TGTGCCAGCAGCAAGGAAGGGAATCAGCCCCAGCATTTT. It yields the protein CASSKEGNQPQHF.

This clonotype was seen a handful of times. An end of the junction does not agree with germline; a read error may underlie this. The DNA for the CDR3 is TGTGCCATCAGGACACAGGGATCGGATAACTCACCCCTCCACTTT. Amino acids: CAIRTQGSDNSPLHF. The chain couples TRBV10-3 to TRBJ1-6; D is possibly TRBD1 (6 bases). In germline, CDR1 is ENHRY, CDR2 SYGVKD. CDR3 length equals 15 residues.

V and J are TRBV7-3 and TRBJ2-3, with D possibly being TRBD2 (5 bases). V lost 2 bases and J 3 bases, leaving 18 bases between the germline ends. Germline assignment: CDR1 SGHTA and CDR2 FQGTGA. There are 17 residues in the CDR3. CDR3 in amino acids: CASSLSRRTSGTDTQYF. For the CDR3, the DNA is TGTGCCAGCAGCTTATCACGTAGAACTAGTGGTACAGATACGCAGTATTTT. Full variable domain (remainder filled in from reference TRBV7-3 and TRBJ2-3): GAGVSQTPSNKVTEKGKYVELRCDPISGHTALYWYRQSLGQGPEFLIYFQGTGAADDSGLPNDRFFAVRPEGSVSTLKIQRTERGDSAVYLCASSLSRRTSGTDTQYFGPGTRLTVL.

V gene TRBV7-9 combines with J gene TRBJ1-1; D gene uncertain. This CDR3 is 14 amino acids long. Trimming took 8 bases from V and 1 from J, leaving 14 bases between them. Germline V CDR1 and CDR2: SEHNR, FQNEAQ (reference sequence). CDR3 region: CASLSLLSNTEAFF. Written as DNA, the CDR3 is TGTGCCAGCTTATCTCTACTGTCGAACACTGAAGCTTTCTTT.